These T cell receptor beta chains were read from a single sample in a study of blood T cells in healthy people across ages. TCRdb reanalysed the 5' RACE reads using MiXCR and keeps one entry per CDR3 protein. The sample has around 1,600,000 distinct CDR3 sequences, roughly two fifths seen once. The material sequenced was blood. Receptors were obtained from a woman between 18 and 30 years old in good health. Each CDR3 is given with its conserved first and last residue.

J | V | CDR3
TRBJ2-1 | TRBV5-1 | CASSEQGPNEQFF
TRBJ2-3 | TRBV7-2 | CASSLWDRFSTDTQYF
TRBJ1-1 | TRBV6-2/TRBV6-3 | CASGAFGGFFTEAFF
TRBJ2-1 | TRBV4-2 | CASSQDGGTSGVNEQFF
TRBJ2-5 | TRBV28 | CASLLAGAVSNEQYF
TRBJ2-5 | TRBV12-3/TRBV12-4 | CASSRGEGNQETQYF
TRBJ2-5 | TRBV5-1 | CASSLGASLETQYF
TRBJ1-1 | TRBV10-3 | CARGGTEAFF
TRBJ1-1 | TRBV7-2 | CASSLEGNRADTEAFF
TRBJ2-3 | TRBV21-1 | CATDQHFVVRVSPSGSSTDMQYF
TRBJ2-5 | TRBV7-2 | CASSLHQGGQETQYF
TRBJ1-2 | TRBV4-1 | CASSQREKGYTF
TRBJ1-1 | TRBV28 | CASSYTGSMNTEAFF
TRBJ2-2 | TRBV7-2 | CASNRGGGELFF
TRBJ2-7 | TRBV28 | CASSFPTGGTYEQYF
TRBJ2-2 | TRBV6-1 | CASKKRNIGTGELFF
TRBJ2-1 | TRBV2 | CASSELRSPPHKEQFF
TRBJ2-1 | TRBV27 | CASSLSGGRLYNEQFF
TRBJ2-5 | TRBV2 | CATSTGAETQYF
TRBJ1-1 | TRBV9 | CASSVGPQAGDSNTEAFF
TRBJ2-5 | TRBV27 | CASSFIPGLAPNEQYF
TRBJ2-7 | TRBV27 | CASSPFKREYNEQYF
TRBJ2-1 | TRBV20-1 | CSARAILAGVSNEQFF
TRBJ2-6 | TRBV4-1 | CASSSRELGANVLTF
TRBJ1-1 | TRBV2 | CASSGDRLDSTEAFF
TRBJ1-1 | TRBV9 | CASSVVTMNTEAFF
NA | TRBV7-2 | CASSLGLAGSYNEQYF
TRBJ1-2 | TRBV11-2 | CASSSAQGRNYGHTF
TRBJ2-7 | TRBV27 | CASRAGMTYEQYF
TRBJ2-5 | TRBV13 | CASSSWTNQETQYF
TRBJ2-5 | TRBV20-1 | CSARDMDGIPPRETQYF
TRBJ1-1 | TRBV7-7 | CASSLDSGTEAFF
TRBJ2-5 | TRBV20-1 | CSAIAGGPETQYF
TRBJ1-6 | TRBV4-3 | CASSQDREPSYSPLHF
TRBJ2-3 | TRBV20-1 | CSVRDRVPDTQYF
TRBJ2-7 | TRBV7-2 | CASNIYNYGQYF
TRBJ1-6 | TRBV4-3 | CASSQDRIGWNSPLHF
TRBJ1-2 | TRBV9 | CASSAGLGDYGYTF
NA | TRBV9 | CASSGDVEETQYF
TRBJ1-5 | TRBV27 | CAGSFTGDQPQHF
TRBJ2-3 | TRBV5-1 | CASSQAGTGTDTQYF
TRBJ2-1 | TRBV20-1 | CSARGIAGGVYNEQFF
TRBJ2-7 | TRBV20-1 | CSDPYRESGEQYF
NA | TRBV4-1 | CASSQTDREVHRIQFF
TRBJ1-1 | TRBV7-2 | CASSVRGARGNTEAFF
TRBJ1-2 | TRBV12-3/TRBV12-4 | CASSLSLRAKKYGYTF
TRBJ1-2 | TRBV4-1 | CASSQAPDTSKYGYTF
TRBJ2-7 | TRBV15 | CATSRDLSGSYEQYF
TRBJ2-1 | TRBV11-2 | CASSSLENEQFF
TRBJ2-1 | TRBV9 | CASSVAGGVSYNEQFF
TRBJ1-1 | TRBV7-8 | CASSLALIQGVITEAFF
TRBJ2-3 | TRBV9 | CASSVGDRVRTDTQYF
TRBJ2-7 | TRBV7-9 | CASSVSMGSTYEQYF
TRBJ1-1 | TRBV5-1 | CASSLAVSYMNTEAFF
TRBJ1-2 | TRBV4-1 | CASSQGRVFYGYTF
TRBJ2-7 | TRBV15 | CATSRLGTGEQYF
TRBJ2-2 | TRBV9 | CASSPTAPRQGHTGELFF